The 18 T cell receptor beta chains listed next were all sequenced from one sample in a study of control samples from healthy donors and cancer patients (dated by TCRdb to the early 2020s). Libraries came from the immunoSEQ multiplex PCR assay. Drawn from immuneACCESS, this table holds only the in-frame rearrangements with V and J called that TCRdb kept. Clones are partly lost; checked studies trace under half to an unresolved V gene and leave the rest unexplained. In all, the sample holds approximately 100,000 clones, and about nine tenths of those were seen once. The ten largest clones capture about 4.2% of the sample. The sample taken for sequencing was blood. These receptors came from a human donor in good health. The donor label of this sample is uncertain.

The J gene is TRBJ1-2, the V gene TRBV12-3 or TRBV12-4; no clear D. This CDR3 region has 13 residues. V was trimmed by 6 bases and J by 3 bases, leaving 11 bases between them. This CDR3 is CASSPESYYGYTF. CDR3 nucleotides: TGTGCCAGCAGCCCGGAGAGCTACTATGGCTACACCTTC.

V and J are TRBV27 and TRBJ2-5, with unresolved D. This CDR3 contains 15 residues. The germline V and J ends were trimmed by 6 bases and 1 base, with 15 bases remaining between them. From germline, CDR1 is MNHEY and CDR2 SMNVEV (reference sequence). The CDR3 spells CASRGGSSFQETQYF. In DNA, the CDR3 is TGTGCCAGCAGGGGCGGCAGTAGTTTCCAAGAGACCCAGTACTTC.

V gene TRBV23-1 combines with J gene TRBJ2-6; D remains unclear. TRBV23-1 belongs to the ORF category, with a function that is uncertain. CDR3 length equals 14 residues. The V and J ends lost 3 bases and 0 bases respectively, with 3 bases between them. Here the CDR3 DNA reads TGCGCCAGCAGTCACAGCTCTGGGGCCAACGTCCTGACTTTC. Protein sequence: CASSHSSGANVLTF.

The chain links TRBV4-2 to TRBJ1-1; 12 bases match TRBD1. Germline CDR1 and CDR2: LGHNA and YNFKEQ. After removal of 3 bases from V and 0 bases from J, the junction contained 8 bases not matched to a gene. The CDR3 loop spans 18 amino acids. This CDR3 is CASSQASGTGGVNTEAFF. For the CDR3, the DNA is TGTGCCAGCAGCCAGGCCTCCGGGACAGGGGGCGTGAACACTGAAGCTTTCTTT.

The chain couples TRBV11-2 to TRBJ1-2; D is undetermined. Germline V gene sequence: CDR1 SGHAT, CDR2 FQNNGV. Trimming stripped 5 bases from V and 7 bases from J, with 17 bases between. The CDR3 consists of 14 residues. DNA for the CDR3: TGTGCCAGCAGCGGGCTCCTCGGGCGGGTTGGCTACACCTTC. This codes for CASSGLLGRVGYTF.

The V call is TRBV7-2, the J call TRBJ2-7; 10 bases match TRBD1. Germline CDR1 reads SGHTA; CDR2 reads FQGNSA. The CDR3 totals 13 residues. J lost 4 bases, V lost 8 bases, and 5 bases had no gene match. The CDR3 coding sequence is TGTGCCAGCGAGGGACAGGGGTTGTACGAGCAGTACTTC. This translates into CASEGQGLYEQYF.

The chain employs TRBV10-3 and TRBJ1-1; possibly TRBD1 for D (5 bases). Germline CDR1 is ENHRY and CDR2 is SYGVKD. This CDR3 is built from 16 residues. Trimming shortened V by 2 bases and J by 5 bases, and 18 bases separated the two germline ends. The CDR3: CAISEPAAGGGTEAFF. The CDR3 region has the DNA TGTGCCATCAGTGAGCCCGCCGCTGGGGGGGGAACTGAAGCTTTCTTT.

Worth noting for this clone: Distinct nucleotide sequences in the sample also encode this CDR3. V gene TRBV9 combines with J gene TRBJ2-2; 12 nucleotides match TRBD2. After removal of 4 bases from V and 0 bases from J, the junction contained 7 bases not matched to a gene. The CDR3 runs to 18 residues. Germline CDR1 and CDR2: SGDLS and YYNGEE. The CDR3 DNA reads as TGTGCCAGCAGCATATCCCTAGCGGGGGGGTCGAACACCGGGGAGCTGTTTTTT. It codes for CASSISLAGGSNTGELFF.

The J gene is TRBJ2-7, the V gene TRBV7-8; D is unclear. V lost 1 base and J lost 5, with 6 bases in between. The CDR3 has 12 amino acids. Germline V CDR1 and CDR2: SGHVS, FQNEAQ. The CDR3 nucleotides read TGTGCCAGCAGCTTAGGTTACGACGAGCAGTACTTC. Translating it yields CASSLGYDEQYF.

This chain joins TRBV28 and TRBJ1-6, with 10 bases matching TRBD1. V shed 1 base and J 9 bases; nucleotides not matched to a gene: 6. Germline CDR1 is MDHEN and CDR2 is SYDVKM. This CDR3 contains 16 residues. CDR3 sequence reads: CASSLYRGQGSSPLHF. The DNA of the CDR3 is TGTGCCAGCAGTTTATATAGGGGACAGGGGTCTTCACCCCTCCACTTT. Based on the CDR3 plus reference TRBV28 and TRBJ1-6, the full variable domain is DVKVTQSSRYLVKRTGEKVFLECVQDMDHENMFWYRQDPGLGLRLIYFSYDVKMKEKGDIPEGYSVSREKKERFSLILESASTNQTSMYLCASSLYRGQGSSPLHFGNGTRLTVT.

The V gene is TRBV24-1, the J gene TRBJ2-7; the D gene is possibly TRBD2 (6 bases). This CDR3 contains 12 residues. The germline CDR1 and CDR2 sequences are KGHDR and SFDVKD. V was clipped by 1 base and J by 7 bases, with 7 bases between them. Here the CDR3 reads CATSDFGGEQYF. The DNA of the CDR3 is TGTGCCACCAGTGATTTTGGGGGGGAGCAGTACTTC.

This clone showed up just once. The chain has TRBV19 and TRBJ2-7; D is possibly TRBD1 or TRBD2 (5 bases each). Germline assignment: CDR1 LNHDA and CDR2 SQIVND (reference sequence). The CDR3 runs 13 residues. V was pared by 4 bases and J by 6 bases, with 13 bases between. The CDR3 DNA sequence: TGTGCCAGTAGTACTTATGGGGGTGGCGAGCAGTACTTC. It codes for CASSTYGGGEQYF. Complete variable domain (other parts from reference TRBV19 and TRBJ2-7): DGGITQSPKYLFRKEGQNVTLSCEQNLNHDAMYWYRQDPGQGLRLIYYSQIVNDFQKGDIAEGYSVSREKKESFPLTVTSAQKNPTAFYLCASSTYGGGEQYFGPGTRLTVT.

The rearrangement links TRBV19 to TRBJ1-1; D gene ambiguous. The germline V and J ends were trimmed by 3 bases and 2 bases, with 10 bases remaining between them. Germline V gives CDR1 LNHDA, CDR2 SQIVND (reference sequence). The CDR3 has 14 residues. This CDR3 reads CASSISGYNTEAFF. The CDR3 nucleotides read TGTGCCAGTAGTATTTCGGGTTATAACACTGAAGCTTTCTTT.

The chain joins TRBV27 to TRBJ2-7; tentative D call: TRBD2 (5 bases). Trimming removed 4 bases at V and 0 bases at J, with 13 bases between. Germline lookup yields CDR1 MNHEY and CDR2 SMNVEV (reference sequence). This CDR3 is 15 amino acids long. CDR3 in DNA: TGTGCCAGCAGTTCCGAGGTAGGGAGCTCCTACGAGCAGTACTTC. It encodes CASSSEVGSSYEQYF.

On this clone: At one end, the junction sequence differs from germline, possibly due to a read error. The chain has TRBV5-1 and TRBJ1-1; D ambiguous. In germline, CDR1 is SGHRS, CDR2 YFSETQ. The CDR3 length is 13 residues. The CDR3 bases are TGCGCCAGCGGCTTGGAGACTAACACTGAAGCTTTCTTT. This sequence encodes CASGLETNTEAFF.

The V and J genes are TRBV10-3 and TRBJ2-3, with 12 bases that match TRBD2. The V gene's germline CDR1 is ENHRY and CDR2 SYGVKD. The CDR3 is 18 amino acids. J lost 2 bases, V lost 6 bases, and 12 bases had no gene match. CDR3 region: CAIRDLAGGRSNTDTQYF. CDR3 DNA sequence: TGTGCCATCAGGGATCTAGCGGGGGGGAGATCTAACACAGATACGCAGTATTTT.

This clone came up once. In DNA, the CDR3 is TGCAGCGTTCAAGGACCAACGAACACTGAAGCTTTCTTT. Protein: CSVQGPTNTEAFF. The chain recombines TRBV29-1 with TRBJ1-1; D gene ambiguous. Trimming took 5 bases from V and 1 from J, leaving 11 bases between them. CDR1 is SQVTM, CDR2 ANQGSEA, per germline. The CDR3 totals 13 residues.

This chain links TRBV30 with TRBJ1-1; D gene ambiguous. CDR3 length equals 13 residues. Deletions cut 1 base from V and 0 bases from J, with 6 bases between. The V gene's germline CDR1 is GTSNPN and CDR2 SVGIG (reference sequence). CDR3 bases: TGTGCCTGGAGTGACCTCCTGAACACTGAAGCTTTCTTT. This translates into CAWSDLLNTEAFF.